This entry is about one T cell receptor beta chain. The data originate from a study of blood T cells in healthy people across ages. CDR3 length: 14 amino acids. The germline gives CDR1 SQVTM, CDR2 ANQGSEA. Between the trimmed V and J ends, which lost 6 bases and 0 bases, there was a span of 13 bases. Sample-barcoded 5' priming and a J-beta primer mix drove a second PCR of roughly 6 to 12 cycles. A template-switch adaptor that had 12 random nucleotides put a tag on each cDNA molecule. TCRdb ran MiXCR on the 5' RACE reads and lists one entry per CDR3 protein. The sample lists over 950,000 distinct CDR3 sequences, roughly two fifths seen once, with approximately 14% in the top ten.

The rearrangement links TRBV29-1 to TRBJ2-3; maybe TRBD1 (7 bases). The origin of this receptor is a young man in good health. Sequencing input: blood. The CDR3 bases are TGCAGCGTCGTGACAGGGACTAGCACAGATACGCAGTATTTT. Amino acids: CSVVTGTSTDTQYF.